The 16 T cell receptor beta chains given below trace back to one sample, sequenced in a study of cytomegalovirus exposure and HLA in healthy donors. Primers for the PCR totalled 60 Vbeta and 13 Jbeta. This table comes from immunoSEQ multiplex PCR, and its TCRdb copy is limited to in-frame clones, with some not included. The table lists about 210,000 clones, 75% to 90% of them singletons, with more than 0.25% in the top ten. Source material: PBMCs. The receptors shown here come from a woman under 40 in good health and CMV-seronegative.

The chain couples TRBV5-8 to TRBJ1-5; TRBD1 is a possible D gene (6 bases). Trimming pared 4 bases from V and 2 bases from J, leaving 16 bases between. Germline CDR1 and CDR2: SGHTS and YDEGEE. This CDR3 has 16 amino acids. This CDR3 reads CASSAGTGYGNQPQHF. The CDR3 DNA sequence: TGTGCCAGCAGCGCAGGTACAGGGTACGGCAATCAGCCCCAGCATTTT.

The chain is built from TRBV2 and TRBJ2-1; D is perhaps TRBD2 (5 bases). The CDR3 has 11 amino acids. Trimming removed 6 bases at V and 10 bases at J, with 10 bases between. Germline lookup yields CDR1 SNHLY and CDR2 FYNNEI. CDR3: CASRDSGEQFF. The CDR3 DNA sequence: TGTGCCAGCAGGGACTCGGGGGAGCAGTTCTTC.

This chain connects TRBV27 to TRBJ2-7, with TRBD2 identical over 10 bases. V lost 3 bases and J lost 6; bases outside the gene matches: 11. Germline CDR1 MNHEY, CDR2 SMNVEV (reference sequence). This CDR3 comprises 16 residues. CDR3: CASSLEPSGRGSEQYF. The CDR3 DNA sequence: TGTGCCAGCAGTTTGGAGCCTAGCGGGAGAGGAAGCGAGCAGTACTTC.

In DNA form, the CDR3 reads TGTGCCAGCAGTTTGGACTTCCCCTCGGAGCAGTTCTTC. Its protein product is CASSLDFPSEQFF. The rearrangement uses TRBV27 and TRBJ2-1; the D gene is possibly TRBD2 (5 bases). Trimming removed 3 bases from V and 10 bases from J, with 13 bases in between. Per germline, CDR1 MNHEY and CDR2 SMNVEV (reference sequence). This CDR3 spans 13 amino acids.

This sequence joins TRBV5-1 and TRBJ1-2, with 8 bases that match TRBD1. Trimming removed 4 bases from V and 9 bases from J; junction bases left unmatched: 8. Germline assignment: CDR1 SGHRS and CDR2 YFSETQ. The CDR3 contains 13 residues. CDR3 coding DNA: TGCGCCAGCAGCCCGGGACAGGATTTAAGCTACACCTTC. Translated, it gives CASSPGQDLSYTF.

This chain connects TRBV5-1 to TRBJ1-2, with D perhaps TRBD1 (5 bases). The V gene's germline CDR1 is SGHRS and CDR2 YFSETQ. V gave up 2 bases and J gave up 5 bases, with 13 bases separating them. The CDR3 runs 14 residues. CDR3 sequence reads: CASSFGTGVYGYTF. The CDR3 DNA reads as TGCGCCAGCAGCTTTGGTACAGGAGTTTATGGCTACACCTTC.

The CDR3 sequence: CASSLKSAGGADTQYF. The CDR3 nucleotides are TGTGCCAGCAGCTTAAAGAGTGCGGGAGGGGCAGATACGCAGTATTTT. The rearrangement joins TRBV7-9 to TRBJ2-3, with TRBD2 matching 9 bases. Trimming took 2 bases from V and 4 from J; bases not matched to a gene: 7. Germline CDR1 reads SEHNR; CDR2 reads FQNEAQ (reference sequence). There are 16 residues in the CDR3.

The chain has TRBV28 and TRBJ2-5; 9 bases fit TRBD1. CDR3 length: 15 amino acids. Germline CDR1 MDHEN, CDR2 SYDVKM. The V segment lost 0 bases and the J segment 1 base; nucleotides outside the gene matches: 0. The CDR3 loop reads CASSLWGQGQETQYF. The DNA of the CDR3 is TGTGCCAGCAGTTTATGGGGACAGGGCCAAGAGACCCAGTACTTC.

The chain recombines TRBV2 with TRBJ1-2; possibly TRBD1 for D (6 bases). V lost 6 bases and J 7 bases, leaving 12 bases between the germline ends. Germline V gene sequence: CDR1 SNHLY, CDR2 FYNNEI. The CDR3 extends over 12 amino acids. CDR3 in amino acids: CASSGQSSGYTF. CDR3 in DNA: TGTGCCAGCAGCGGACAGTCGAGTGGCTACACCTTC.

The chain recombines TRBV19 with TRBJ2-7; 8 bases align to TRBD2. Germline-derived CDR1 and CDR2 are LNHDA and SQIVND (reference sequence). The CDR3 contains 15 residues. The V segment lost 0 bases and the J segment 1 base; nucleotides outside the gene matches: 2. The CDR3 nucleotides read TGTGCCAGTAGTATAGATAGCGGGACATCCTACGAGCAGTACTTC. This sequence encodes CASSIDSGTSYEQYF.

The rearrangement links TRBV5-1 to TRBJ2-1, with 7 bases lining up with TRBD2. V was pared by 2 bases and J by 0 bases, with 5 bases of the junction left unmatched. The CDR3 spans 16 residues. Germline CDR1 SGHRS, CDR2 YFSETQ. CDR3 coding DNA: TGCGCCAGCAGCTTCCGGGGGGAGTTCTCCTACAATGAGCAGTTCTTC. Protein sequence: CASSFRGEFSYNEQFF.

V usage is TRBV7-2 and J usage is TRBJ2-1; D is unresolved. The germline CDR1 and CDR2 sequences are SGHTA and FQGNSA. The V and J ends lost 2 bases and 7 bases respectively, with 9 bases between them. CDR3 size: 13 residues. CDR3 amino acids: CASSLQLANEQFF. CDR3 in DNA: TGTGCCAGCAGCTTACAACTTGCGAATGAGCAGTTCTTC.

V and J are TRBV5-4 and TRBJ2-1, with 10 bases that match TRBD2. Looked up from germline, CDR1 is SGHNT and CDR2 is YYREEE (reference sequence). Trimming removed 4 bases from V and 8 bases from J; junction bases left unmatched: 15. The CDR3 length is 17 residues. DNA for the CDR3: TGTGCCAGCAGCCCAGCCAGGTTCAGCGGGGGGGCACATGAGCAGTTCTTC. Its translation is CASSPARFSGGAHEQFF.

The chain recombines TRBV5-1 with TRBJ2-3; 12 positions match TRBD2. Germline V lookup: CDR1 SGHRS, CDR2 YFSETQ. CDR3 length: 18 amino acids. Germline trimming cut 0 bases from V and 1 base from J; bases unmatched to any gene: 6. In DNA form, the CDR3 reads TGCGCCAGCAGCTTGGCCTTAACTAGCGGGGGGCGCACAGATACGCAGTATTTT. The encoded protein is CASSLALTSGGRTDTQYF.

This chain connects TRBV7-9 to TRBJ2-1, with 13 bases that match TRBD2. V trimming: 5 bases; J trimming: 3 bases; junction bases outside the gene matches: 4. Germline CDR1 and CDR2: SEHNR and FQNEAQ (reference sequence). The CDR3 contains 16 residues. CDR3 nucleotides: TGTGCCAGCAGCCCTGGACTAGCGGGAGTCTACAATGAGCAGTTCTTC. Protein: CASSPGLAGVYNEQFF.

This clone was detected once. The V gene is TRBV6-5, the J gene TRBJ2-5; 9 nucleotides align to TRBD1. The J call may be wrong; the DNA end is better matched by TRBJ2-7. The CDR3 totals 14 residues. Germline CDR1 reads MNHEY; CDR2 reads SVGAGI. For the CDR3, the DNA is TGTGCCAGCAGTAGACGGACAGGGGAGTACGAGCAGTACTTC. Protein product: CASSRRTGEYEQYF.